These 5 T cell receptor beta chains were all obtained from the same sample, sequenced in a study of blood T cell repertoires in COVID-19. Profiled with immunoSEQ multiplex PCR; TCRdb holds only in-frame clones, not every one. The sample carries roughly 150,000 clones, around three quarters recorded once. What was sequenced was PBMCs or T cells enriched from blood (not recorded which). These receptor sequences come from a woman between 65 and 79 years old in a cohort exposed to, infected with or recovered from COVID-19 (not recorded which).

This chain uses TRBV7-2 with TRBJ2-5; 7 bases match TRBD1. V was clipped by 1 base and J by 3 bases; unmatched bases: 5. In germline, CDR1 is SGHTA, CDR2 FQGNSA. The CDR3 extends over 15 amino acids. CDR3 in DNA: TGTGCCAGCAGCTTAGTGGGACAGCCAGAAGAGACCCAGTACTTC. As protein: CASSLVGQPEETQYF.

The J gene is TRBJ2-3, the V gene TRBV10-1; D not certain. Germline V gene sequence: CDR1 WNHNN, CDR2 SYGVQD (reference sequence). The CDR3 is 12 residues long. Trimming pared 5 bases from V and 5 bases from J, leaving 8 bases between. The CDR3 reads CASSPSVDTQYF. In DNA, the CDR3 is TGCGCCAGCAGTCCGAGCGTAGATACGCAGTATTTT.

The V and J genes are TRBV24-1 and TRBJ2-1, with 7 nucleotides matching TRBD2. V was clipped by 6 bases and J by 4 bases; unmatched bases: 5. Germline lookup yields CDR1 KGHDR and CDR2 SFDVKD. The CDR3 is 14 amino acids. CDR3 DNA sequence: TGTGCCACCAGTCCTAGCGGACCTTACAATGAGCAGTTCTTC. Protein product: CATSPSGPYNEQFF.

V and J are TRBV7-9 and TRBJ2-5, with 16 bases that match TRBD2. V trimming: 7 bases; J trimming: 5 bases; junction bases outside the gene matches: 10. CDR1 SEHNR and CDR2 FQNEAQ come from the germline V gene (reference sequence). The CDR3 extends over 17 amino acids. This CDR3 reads CASTPGTSGRAGETQYF. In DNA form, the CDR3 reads TGTGCCAGCACCCCTGGGACTAGCGGGAGGGCCGGGGAGACCCAGTACTTC.

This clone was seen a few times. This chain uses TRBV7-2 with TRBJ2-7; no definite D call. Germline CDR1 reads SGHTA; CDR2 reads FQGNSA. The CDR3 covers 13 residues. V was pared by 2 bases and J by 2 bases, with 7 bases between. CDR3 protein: CASSLKATYEQYF. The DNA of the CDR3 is TGTGCCAGCAGCTTAAAAGCGACCTACGAGCAGTACTTC.